This T cell receptor beta chain was found in a study of blood T cell repertoires in COVID-19. Across the whole study: The United States, Italy and Spain supplied acute and convalescent COVID-19 samples. Nucleic acid was either cDNA or gDNA, and it came from T cells, B-cell-depleted T cells, or PBMCs.

The study recruited people aged about 18 to 95 years across approximately 25 US areas. Within 2 weeks before study entry, exposed participants met a COVID-19 case. TCRdb's table, derived via immunoSEQ multiplex PCR, lists solely in-frame clones and lacks some. The sample holds approximately 380,000 clones, approximately 93% seen once. CDR3 size: 13 residues. Germline lookup yields CDR1 SGHAT and CDR2 FQNNGV. V lost 5 bases to trimming and J lost 4 bases, with 11 bases between them. In its sample, this clone was seen a few times. The J gene is TRBJ1-2, the V gene TRBV11-2; the D gene is possibly TRBD1 (5 bases). Sequencing was done on a sample of PBMCs or T cells enriched from blood (not recorded which). This TCR was recovered from a woman between 35 and 50 years old who had been exposed to COVID-19. CDR3 bases: TGTGCCAGCAGCCCCGACAGATTCTATGGCTACACCTTC. Translating gives CASSPDRFYGYTF.